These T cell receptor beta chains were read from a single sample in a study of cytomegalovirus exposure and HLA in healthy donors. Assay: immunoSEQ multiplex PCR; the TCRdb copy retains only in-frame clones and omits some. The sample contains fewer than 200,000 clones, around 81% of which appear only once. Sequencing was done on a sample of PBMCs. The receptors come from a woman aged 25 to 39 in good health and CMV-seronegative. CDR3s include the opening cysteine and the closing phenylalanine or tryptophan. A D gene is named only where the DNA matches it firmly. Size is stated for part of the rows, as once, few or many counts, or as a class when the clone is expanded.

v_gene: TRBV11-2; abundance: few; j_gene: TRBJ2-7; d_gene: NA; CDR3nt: TGTGCCAGCAGCTTAGTGCGGGGAACCGAGCAGTACTTC; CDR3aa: CASSLVRGTEQYF
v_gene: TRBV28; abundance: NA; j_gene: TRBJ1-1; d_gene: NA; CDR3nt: TGTGCCAGCAGTTTTTTTGGTCAATTTGGCCTGAACACTGAAGCTTTCTTT; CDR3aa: CASSFFGQFGLNTEAFF
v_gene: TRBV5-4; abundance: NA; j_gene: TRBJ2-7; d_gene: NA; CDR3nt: TGTGCCAGCAGCTTGAAACTAGCCGACGAGCAGTACTTC; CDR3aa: CASSLKLADEQYF
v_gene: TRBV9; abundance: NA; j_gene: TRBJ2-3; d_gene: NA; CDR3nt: TGTGCCAGCAGCGGCGTTTTGATCACAGATACGCAGTATTTT; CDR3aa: CASSGVLITDTQYF
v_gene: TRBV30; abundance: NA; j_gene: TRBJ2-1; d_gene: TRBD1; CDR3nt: TGTGCCTGGAGGGGGGACAGAAACAATGAGCAGTTCTTC; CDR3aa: CAWRGDRNNEQFF
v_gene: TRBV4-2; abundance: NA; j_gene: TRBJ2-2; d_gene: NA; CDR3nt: TGTGCCAGCAGCCAAGATTACGGTAACACCGGGGAGCTGTTTTTT; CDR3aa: CASSQDYGNTGELFF
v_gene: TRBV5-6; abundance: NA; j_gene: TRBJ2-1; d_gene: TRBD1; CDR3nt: TGTGCCAGCAGCCCGGACAGGGGGTACAATGAGCAGTTCTTC; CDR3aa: CASSPDRGYNEQFF
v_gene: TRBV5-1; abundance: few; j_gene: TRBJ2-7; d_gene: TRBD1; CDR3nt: TGCGCCAGCAGCTCCCGACAGGGCGGCAAGTACGAGCAGTACTTC; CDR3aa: CASSSRQGGKYEQYF
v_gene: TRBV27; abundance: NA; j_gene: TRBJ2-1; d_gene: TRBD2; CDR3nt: TGTGCCAGCAGTTTAATGCTAGCGGGAGTGAATGAGCAGTTCTTC; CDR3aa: CASSLMLAGVNEQFF
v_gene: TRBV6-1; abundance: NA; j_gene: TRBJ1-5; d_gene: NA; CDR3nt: TGTGCCAGCAGTACCACAGGATTCAATCAGCCCCAGCATTTT; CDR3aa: CASSTTGFNQPQHF
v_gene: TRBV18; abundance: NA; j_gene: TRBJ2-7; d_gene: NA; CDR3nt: TGTGCCAGCTCACCGCAGGGGAACCCCGCCTACGAGCAGTACTTC; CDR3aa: CASSPQGNPAYEQYF
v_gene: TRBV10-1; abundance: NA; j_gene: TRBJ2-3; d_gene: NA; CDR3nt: TGCGCCAGCAGATCAGGGGCTAGCACAGATACGCAGTATTTT; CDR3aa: CASRSGASTDTQYF
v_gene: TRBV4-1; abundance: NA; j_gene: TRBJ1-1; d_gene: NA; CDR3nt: TGCGCCAGCAGCCAAGATGACCGGGTGCTGACTTTT; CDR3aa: CASSQDDRVLTF
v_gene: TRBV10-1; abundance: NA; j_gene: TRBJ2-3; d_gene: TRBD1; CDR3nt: TGCGCCAGCAGTGAACTCACAGGGGGGTCTCGCGGAAATACGCAGTATTTT; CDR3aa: CASSELTGGSRGNTQYF
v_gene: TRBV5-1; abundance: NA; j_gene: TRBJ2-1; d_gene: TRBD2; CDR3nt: TGCGCCAGCAGCCGGACTAGCGGGCACTTCAATGAGCAGTTCTTC; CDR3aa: CASSRTSGHFNEQFF
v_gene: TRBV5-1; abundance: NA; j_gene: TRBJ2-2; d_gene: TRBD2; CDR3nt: TGCGCCAGCCAGCTGTGGGGGGGGAACACCGGGGAGCTGTTTTTT; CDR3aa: CASQLWGGNTGELFF
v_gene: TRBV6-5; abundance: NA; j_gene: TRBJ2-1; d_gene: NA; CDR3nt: TGTGCCAGCAGTTACTCGAGTCGGGGCTCCTACAATGAGCAGTTCTTC; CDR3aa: CASSYSSRGSYNEQFF
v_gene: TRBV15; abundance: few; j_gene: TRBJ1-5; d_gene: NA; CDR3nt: TGTGCCACCAGCAGAGATTATAGCAATCAGCCCCAGCATTTT; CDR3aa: CATSRDYSNQPQHF
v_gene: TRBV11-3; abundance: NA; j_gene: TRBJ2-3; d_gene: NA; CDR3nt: TGTGCCAGCAGCTCAGGGTTGGACACAGATACGCAGTATTTT; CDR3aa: CASSSGLDTDTQYF
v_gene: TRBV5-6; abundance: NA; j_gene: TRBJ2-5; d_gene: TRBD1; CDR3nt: TGTGCCAGCAAGACGACAGGGGAAGAGACCCAGTACTTC; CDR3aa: CASKTTGEETQYF
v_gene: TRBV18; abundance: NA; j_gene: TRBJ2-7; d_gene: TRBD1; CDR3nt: TGTGCCAGCTCACAGACCCCACAGGGGGCGCATGAGCAGTACTTC; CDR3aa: CASSQTPQGAHEQYF
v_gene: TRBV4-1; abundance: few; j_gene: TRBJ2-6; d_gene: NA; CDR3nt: TGCGCCAGCAGCCGCAACCGGGACAGCGGGGGCTCTGGGGCCAACGTCCTGACTTTC; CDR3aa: CASSRNRDSGGSGANVLTF
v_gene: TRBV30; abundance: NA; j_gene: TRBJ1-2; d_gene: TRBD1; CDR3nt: TGTGCCTGGCAGGGACAGGGCTATGGCTACACCTTC; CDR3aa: CAWQGQGYGYTF
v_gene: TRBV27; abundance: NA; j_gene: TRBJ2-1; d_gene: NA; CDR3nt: TGTGCCAGCAGTTCCGGGACTGGGGCTATCTATGAGCAGTTCTTC; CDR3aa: CASSSGTGAIYEQFF
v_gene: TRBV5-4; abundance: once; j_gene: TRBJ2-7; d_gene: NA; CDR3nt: TGTGCCAGCAGCTTGGAAGCCCGCTCCTACGAGCAGTACTTC; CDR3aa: CASSLEARSYEQYF